Listed below are T cell receptor beta chains from one sample, sequenced in a study of cytomegalovirus exposure and HLA in healthy donors. Produced via immunoSEQ multiplex PCR; TCRdb's table is partial and in-frame only. This sample carries 150,000 to 200,000 clones, just under 85% of them seen once, and the ten largest clones take under 5%. The specimen was PBMCs. Receptors were obtained from a girl between 5 and 17 years old in good health and CMV-seropositive. CDR3s leave out the opening cysteine and the closing phenylalanine or tryptophan. Clone size, where shown, is once, few, many, or a class for clones that have expanded.

CDR3aa: ASSLRPPGTYEQY
abundance: .
v_gene: TRBV27
j_gene: TRBJ2-7

CDR3aa: ASSSGGDFGELF
abundance: .
v_gene: TRBV28
j_gene: TRBJ2-2

CDR3aa: ASRGPAWRNTEAF
abundance: .
v_gene: TRBV28
j_gene: TRBJ1-1

CDR3aa: ASGGLALPGELF
abundance: .
v_gene: TRBV6-1
j_gene: TRBJ2-2

CDR3aa: ASTAGGTGELF
abundance: .
v_gene: TRBV5-1
j_gene: TRBJ2-2

CDR3aa: ASSTNGKTSRNEQF
abundance: .
v_gene: TRBV27
j_gene: TRBJ2-1

CDR3aa: SARLSEKLF
abundance: .
v_gene: TRBV20-1
j_gene: TRBJ1-4

CDR3aa: ASSSRTSGGDIDEQC
abundance: .
v_gene: TRBV11-3
j_gene: TRBJ2-7

CDR3aa: ASSQVAGTNTEAF
abundance: .
v_gene: TRBV4-1
j_gene: TRBJ1-1

CDR3aa: ASSYGHGSSGNTIY
abundance: .
v_gene: TRBV6-5
j_gene: TRBJ1-3

CDR3aa: ASINPSGGSTDTQY
abundance: .
v_gene: TRBV2
j_gene: TRBJ2-3

CDR3aa: AWGLGDRGPEQPQH
abundance: .
v_gene: TRBV30
j_gene: TRBJ1-5

CDR3aa: ASSSRDTWAF
abundance: .
v_gene: TRBV5-4
j_gene: TRBJ1-1

CDR3aa: AWSGGGTGGNTIY
abundance: .
v_gene: TRBV30
j_gene: TRBJ1-3

CDR3aa: ASSRTGINTGELF
abundance: .
v_gene: TRBV2
j_gene: TRBJ2-2

CDR3aa: ASGLVVPQGARYNEQF
abundance: .
v_gene: TRBV12-5
j_gene: TRBJ2-1

CDR3aa: ASSDSTSGGGTGANVLT
abundance: few
v_gene: TRBV6-4
j_gene: TRBJ2-6

CDR3aa: ASTGQPGYGYT
abundance: .
v_gene: TRBV27
j_gene: TRBJ1-2

CDR3aa: ASSPRINTGELF
abundance: .
v_gene: TRBV9
j_gene: TRBJ2-2

CDR3aa: ASSQHPGTGIYQPQH
abundance: .
v_gene: TRBV4-1
j_gene: TRBJ1-5

CDR3aa: ASSPGQGISSNQPQH
abundance: few
v_gene: TRBV9
j_gene: TRBJ1-5

CDR3aa: ASIRRDSGGYT
abundance: .
v_gene: TRBV2
j_gene: TRBJ1-2

CDR3aa: ASSFWQGAGELF
abundance: few
v_gene: TRBV27
j_gene: TRBJ2-2

CDR3aa: ASSLRLVMLRNEKLF
abundance: .
v_gene: TRBV5-5
j_gene: TRBJ1-4

CDR3aa: ASSQEQGLSTDTQY
abundance: .
v_gene: TRBV4-2
j_gene: TRBJ2-3

CDR3aa: ATSSGPDWETQY
abundance: few
v_gene: TRBV15
j_gene: TRBJ2-5

CDR3aa: ASRRLAGRKKSYNEQF
abundance: .
v_gene: TRBV2
j_gene: TRBJ2-1

CDR3aa: ASSLYYAPRTPEDYGYT
abundance: .
v_gene: TRBV5-1
j_gene: TRBJ1-2

CDR3aa: ASSPADRVAYNEQF
abundance: .
v_gene: TRBV5-5
j_gene: TRBJ2-1

CDR3aa: ASSQGQGNGYT
abundance: .
v_gene: TRBV4-1
j_gene: TRBJ1-2

CDR3aa: ASSLYTYGYT
abundance: .
v_gene: TRBV7-2
j_gene: TRBJ1-2

CDR3aa: ASSFGGSGTGELF
abundance: .
v_gene: TRBV7-2
j_gene: TRBJ2-2

CDR3aa: ASSVASTRYGYT
abundance: .
v_gene: TRBV9
j_gene: TRBJ1-2

CDR3aa: ASSVTGGSGNTIY
abundance: .
v_gene: TRBV9
j_gene: TRBJ1-3

CDR3aa: ASSPRDRSGNTIY
abundance: few
v_gene: TRBV9
j_gene: TRBJ1-3

CDR3aa: ASSLRGGSQGWYTEAF
abundance: .
v_gene: TRBV5-6
j_gene: TRBJ1-1

CDR3aa: ASSRYIFHGYT
abundance: .
v_gene: TRBV27
j_gene: TRBJ1-2

CDR3aa: ASSEVGQGPYEQY
abundance: few
v_gene: TRBV6-1
j_gene: TRBJ2-7

CDR3aa: ASRSAGYGYT
abundance: .
v_gene: TRBV19
j_gene: TRBJ1-2

CDR3aa: ANQRGYVGGYT
abundance: .
v_gene: TRBV2
j_gene: TRBJ1-2

CDR3aa: ASSEWGLAGALDTQY
abundance: medium-sized
v_gene: TRBV6-1
j_gene: TRBJ2-3

CDR3aa: ASLLARQGGKDTEAF
abundance: .
v_gene: TRBV2
j_gene: TRBJ1-1

CDR3aa: ASSPPGGGYTQY
abundance: .
v_gene: TRBV7-9
j_gene: TRBJ2-3

CDR3aa: ASRRLAGANEQF
abundance: once
v_gene: TRBV6-5
j_gene: TRBJ2-1

CDR3aa: SVEASGGTEAF
abundance: .
v_gene: TRBV29-1
j_gene: TRBJ1-1

CDR3aa: ASSSQGNNQPQH
abundance: once
v_gene: TRBV5-4
j_gene: TRBJ1-5

CDR3aa: ASSQVDRDHYGYT
abundance: .
v_gene: TRBV14
j_gene: TRBJ1-2

CDR3aa: ASSSDRNEKLF
abundance: .
v_gene: TRBV5-6
j_gene: TRBJ1-4

CDR3aa: ATTKGTGRLEQF
abundance: .
v_gene: TRBV15
j_gene: TRBJ2-1

CDR3aa: ASSLGVRGTKF
abundance: .
v_gene: TRBV7-9
j_gene: TRBJ2-1

CDR3aa: ASSRLAITEAF
abundance: .
v_gene: TRBV4-1
j_gene: TRBJ1-1

CDR3aa: ASSRQFNEKLF
abundance: few
v_gene: TRBV6-5
j_gene: TRBJ1-4

CDR3aa: ASSLRTGNSYEQY
abundance: .
v_gene: TRBV11-3
j_gene: TRBJ2-7

CDR3aa: ASSVVSAAASGNTIY
abundance: .
v_gene: TRBV9
j_gene: TRBJ1-3

CDR3aa: ASRTTGAGTEAF
abundance: .
v_gene: TRBV9
j_gene: TRBJ1-1

CDR3aa: ASTPRTAYYGYT
abundance: .
v_gene: TRBV28
j_gene: TRBJ1-2

CDR3aa: ASSNPGRGYT
abundance: .
v_gene: TRBV7-2
j_gene: TRBJ1-2